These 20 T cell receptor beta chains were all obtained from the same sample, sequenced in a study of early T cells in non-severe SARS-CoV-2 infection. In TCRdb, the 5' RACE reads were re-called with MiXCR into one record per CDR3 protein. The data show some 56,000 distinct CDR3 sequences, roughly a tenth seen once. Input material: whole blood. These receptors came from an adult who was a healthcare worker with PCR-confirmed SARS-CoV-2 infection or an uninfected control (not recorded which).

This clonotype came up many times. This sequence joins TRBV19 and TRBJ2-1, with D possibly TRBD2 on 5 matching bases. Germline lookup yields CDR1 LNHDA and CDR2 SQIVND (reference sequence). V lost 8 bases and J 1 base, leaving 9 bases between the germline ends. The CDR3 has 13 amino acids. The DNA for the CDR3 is TGTGCCAGTGGCCGGGGTTCCTACAATGAGCAGTTCTTC. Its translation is CASGRGSYNEQFF. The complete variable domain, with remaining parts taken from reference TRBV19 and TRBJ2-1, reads DGGITQSPKYLFRKEGQNVTLSCEQNLNHDAMYWYRQDPGQGLRLIYYSQIVNDFQKGDIAEGYSVSREKKESFPLTVTSAQKNPTAFYLCASGRGSYNEQFFGPGTRLTVL.

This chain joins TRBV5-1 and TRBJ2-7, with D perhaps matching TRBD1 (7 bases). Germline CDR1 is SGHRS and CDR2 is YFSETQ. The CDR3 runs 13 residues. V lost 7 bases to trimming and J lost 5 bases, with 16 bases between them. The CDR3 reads CASGFLRGDEQYF. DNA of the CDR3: TGCGCCAGCGGGTTTCTCAGGGGGGACGAGCAGTACTTC.

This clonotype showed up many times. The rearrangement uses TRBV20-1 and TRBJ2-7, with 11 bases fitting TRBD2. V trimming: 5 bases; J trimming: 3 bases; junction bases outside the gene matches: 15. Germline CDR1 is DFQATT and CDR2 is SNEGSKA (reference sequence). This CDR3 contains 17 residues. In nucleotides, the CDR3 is TGCAGTGCTCCCATAATACCCATCGGGACTAGCGGCTACGAGCAGTACTTC. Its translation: CSAPIIPIGTSGYEQYF.

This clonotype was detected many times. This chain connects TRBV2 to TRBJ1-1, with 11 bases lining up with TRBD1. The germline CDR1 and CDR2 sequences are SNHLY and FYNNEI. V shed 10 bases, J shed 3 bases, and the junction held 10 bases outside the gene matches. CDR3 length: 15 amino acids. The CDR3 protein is CAKTRTGGIDTEAFF. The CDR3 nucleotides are TGTGCCAAAACACGGACAGGGGGCATCGACACTGAAGCTTTCTTT.

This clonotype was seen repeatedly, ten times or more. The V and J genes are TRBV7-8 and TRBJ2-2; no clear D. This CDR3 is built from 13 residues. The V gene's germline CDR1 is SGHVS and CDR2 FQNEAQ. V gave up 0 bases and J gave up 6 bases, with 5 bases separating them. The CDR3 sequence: CASSLALSGELFF. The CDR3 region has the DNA TGTGCCAGCAGCTTAGCTCTCTCCGGGGAGCTGTTTTTT.

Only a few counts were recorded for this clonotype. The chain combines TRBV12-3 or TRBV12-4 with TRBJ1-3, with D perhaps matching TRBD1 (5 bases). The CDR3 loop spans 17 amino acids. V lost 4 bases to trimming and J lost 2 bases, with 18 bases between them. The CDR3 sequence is CASSSSGTDFAGNTIYF. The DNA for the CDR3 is TGTGCCAGCAGTTCCTCCGGGACCGACTTTGCTGGAAACACCATATATTTT.

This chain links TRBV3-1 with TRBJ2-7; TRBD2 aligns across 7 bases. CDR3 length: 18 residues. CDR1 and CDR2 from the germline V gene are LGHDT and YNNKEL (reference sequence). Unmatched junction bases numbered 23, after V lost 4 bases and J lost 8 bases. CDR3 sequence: CASSLRGGGLSHSGKQYF. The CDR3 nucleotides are TGTGCCAGCAGCCTCCGAGGAGGAGGTCTTTCCCACAGCGGGAAGCAGTACTTC.

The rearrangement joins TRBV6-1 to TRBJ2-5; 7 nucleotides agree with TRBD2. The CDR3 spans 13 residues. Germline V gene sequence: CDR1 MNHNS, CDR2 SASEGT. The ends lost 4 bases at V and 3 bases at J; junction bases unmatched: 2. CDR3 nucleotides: TGTGCCAGCAGTGTCGGGGGGAAAGAGACCCAGTACTTC. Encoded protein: CASSVGGKETQYF.

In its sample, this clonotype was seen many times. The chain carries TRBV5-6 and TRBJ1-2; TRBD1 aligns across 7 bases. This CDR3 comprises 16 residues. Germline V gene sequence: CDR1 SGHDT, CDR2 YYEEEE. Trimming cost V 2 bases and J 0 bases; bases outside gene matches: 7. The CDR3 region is CASSFLRQGTNYGYTF. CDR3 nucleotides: TGTGCCAGCAGCTTTCTTCGACAGGGAACTAACTATGGCTACACCTTC. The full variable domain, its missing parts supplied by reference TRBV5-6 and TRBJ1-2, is DAGVTQSPTHLIKTRGQQVTLRCSPKSGHDTVSWYQQALGQGPQFIFQYYEEEERQRGNFPDRFSGHQFPNYSSELNVNALLLGDSALYLCASSFLRQGTNYGYTFGSGTRLTVV.

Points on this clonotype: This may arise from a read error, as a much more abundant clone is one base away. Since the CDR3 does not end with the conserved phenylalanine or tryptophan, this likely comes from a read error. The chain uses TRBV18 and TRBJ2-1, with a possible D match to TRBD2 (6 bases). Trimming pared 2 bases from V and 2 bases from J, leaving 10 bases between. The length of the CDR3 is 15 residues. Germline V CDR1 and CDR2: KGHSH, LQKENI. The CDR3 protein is CASSPMEGTYNEQFS. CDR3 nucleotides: TGTGCCAGCTCACCAATGGAGGGGACCTACAATGAGCAGTTCTCC.

The CDR3 coding sequence is TGTGCCACCAGCAGAGATGGAGCGCGGTTGGGACAGGGTGCTGGGGCCAACGTCCTGACTTTC. It is translated as CATSRDGARLGQGAGANVLTF. The V call is TRBV15, the J call TRBJ2-6; 9 nucleotides agree with TRBD1. Germline-derived CDR1 and CDR2 are LNHNV and YYDKDF (reference sequence). V trimming: 0 bases; J trimming: 2 bases; junction bases outside the gene matches: 14. CDR3 length: 21 amino acids.

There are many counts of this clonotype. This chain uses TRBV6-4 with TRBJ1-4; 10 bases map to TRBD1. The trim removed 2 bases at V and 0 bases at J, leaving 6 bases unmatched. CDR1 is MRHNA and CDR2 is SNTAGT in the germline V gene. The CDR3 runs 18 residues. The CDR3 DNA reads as TGTGCCAGCAGTGACATTGGACAGGGGGGACCAACTAATGAAAAACTGTTTTTT. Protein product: CASSDIGQGGPTNEKLFF.

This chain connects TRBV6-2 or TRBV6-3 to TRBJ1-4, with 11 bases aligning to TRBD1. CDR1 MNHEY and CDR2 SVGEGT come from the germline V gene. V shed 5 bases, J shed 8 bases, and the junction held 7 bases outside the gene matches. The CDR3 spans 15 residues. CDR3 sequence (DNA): TGTGCCAGCAGTCAAGGACAGGGGGCATGGGAAAAACTGTTTTTT. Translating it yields CASSQGQGAWEKLFF.

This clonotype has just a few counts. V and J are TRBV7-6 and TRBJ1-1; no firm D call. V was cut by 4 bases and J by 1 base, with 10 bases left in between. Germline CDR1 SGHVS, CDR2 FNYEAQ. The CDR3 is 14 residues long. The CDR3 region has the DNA TGTGCCAGCAGCTCCCGACAACAGAACACTGAAGCTTTCTTT. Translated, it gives CASSSRQQNTEAFF.

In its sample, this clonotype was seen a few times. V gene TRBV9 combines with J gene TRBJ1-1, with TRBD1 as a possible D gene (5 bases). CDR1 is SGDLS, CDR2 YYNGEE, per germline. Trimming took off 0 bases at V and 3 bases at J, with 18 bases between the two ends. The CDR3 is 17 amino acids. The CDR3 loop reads CASSVGGSSYPHTEAFF. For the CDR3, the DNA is TGTGCCAGCAGCGTAGGGGGCTCATCCTACCCCCACACTGAAGCTTTCTTT.

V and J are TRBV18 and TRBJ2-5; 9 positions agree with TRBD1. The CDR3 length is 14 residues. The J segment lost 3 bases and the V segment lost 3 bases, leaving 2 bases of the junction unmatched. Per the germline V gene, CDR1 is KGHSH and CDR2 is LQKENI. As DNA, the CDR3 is TGTGCCAGCTCACCCCGGACAGGGGAAGAGACCCAGTACTTC. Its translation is CASSPRTGEETQYF.

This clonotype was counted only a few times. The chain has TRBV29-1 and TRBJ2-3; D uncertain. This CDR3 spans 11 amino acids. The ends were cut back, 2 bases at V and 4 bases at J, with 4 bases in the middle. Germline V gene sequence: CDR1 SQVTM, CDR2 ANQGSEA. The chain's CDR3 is CSVESADTQYF. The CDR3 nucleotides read TGCAGCGTTGAAAGCGCAGATACGCAGTATTTT.

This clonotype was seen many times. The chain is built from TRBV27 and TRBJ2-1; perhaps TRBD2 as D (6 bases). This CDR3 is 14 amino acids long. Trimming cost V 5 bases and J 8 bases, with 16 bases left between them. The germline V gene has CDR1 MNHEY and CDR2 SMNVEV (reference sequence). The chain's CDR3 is CASSPRLGADEQFF. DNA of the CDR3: TGTGCCAGCAGTCCAAGACTAGGGGCGGATGAGCAGTTCTTC.

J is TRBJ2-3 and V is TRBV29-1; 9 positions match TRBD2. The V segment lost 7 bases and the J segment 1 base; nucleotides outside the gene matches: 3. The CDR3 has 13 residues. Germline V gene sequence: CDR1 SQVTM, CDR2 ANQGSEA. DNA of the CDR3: TGCAGCGGGGCTAGCGGGGGCACAGATACGCAGTATTTT. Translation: CSGASGGTDTQYF.

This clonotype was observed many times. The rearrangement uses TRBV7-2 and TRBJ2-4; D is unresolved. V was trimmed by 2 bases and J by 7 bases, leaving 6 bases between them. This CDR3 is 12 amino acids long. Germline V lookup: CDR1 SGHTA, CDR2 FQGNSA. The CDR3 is CASSLIGNIQYF. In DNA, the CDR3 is TGTGCCAGCAGCTTAATCGGGAACATTCAGTACTTC.